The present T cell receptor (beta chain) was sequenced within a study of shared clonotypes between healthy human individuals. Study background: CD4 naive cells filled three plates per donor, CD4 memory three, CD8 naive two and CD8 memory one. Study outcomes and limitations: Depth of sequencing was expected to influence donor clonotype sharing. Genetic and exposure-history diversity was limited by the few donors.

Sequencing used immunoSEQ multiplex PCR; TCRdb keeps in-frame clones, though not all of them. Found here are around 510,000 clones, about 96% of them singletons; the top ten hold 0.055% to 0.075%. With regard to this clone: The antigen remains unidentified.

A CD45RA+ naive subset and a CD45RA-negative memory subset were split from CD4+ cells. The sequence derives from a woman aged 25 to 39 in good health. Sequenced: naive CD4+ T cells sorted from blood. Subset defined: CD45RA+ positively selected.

The CDR3 here is CASTDPLGVQGSSYEQYF. In DNA form, the CDR3 reads TGTGCCAGCACCGACCCACTGGGGGTACAGGGAAGCTCCTACGAGCAGTACTTC. The J gene is TRBJ2-7, the V gene TRBV28, with a weak D call TRBD1 (6 bases). CDR1 and CDR2 from the germline V gene are MDHEN and SYDVKM. The germline V and J ends were trimmed by 7 bases and 0 bases, with 25 bases remaining between them. This CDR3 is built from 18 residues.